What follows describes a single T cell receptor beta chain. Its matching antigen is unknown. The entry originates in a study of OX40 agonist ivuxolimab in advanced cancers. Study in general: Ivuxolimab was delivered to patients intravenously every 2 weeks at doses spanning 0.01 to 10 mg/kg. A diagnosis of hepatocellular carcinoma, melanoma, renal cell or head and neck cancer was present in dose-escalation patients. Study-wide results and caveats: Clonal expansion among partial responders at 0.1-3.0 mg/kg ranked near the lowest. CD8+ T cells (on average) carried more expanded clones than CD4+ T cells.

Generated by immunoSEQ multiplex PCR, the TCRdb table keeps only in-frame clones and is missing some. Among 55,000 to 75,000 clones listed, 81% were seen once. Per germline, CDR1 LGHNA and CDR2 YNFKEQ. V lost 0 bases and J lost 7; bases outside the gene matches: 10. The CDR3 is 16 amino acids. The rearrangement joins TRBV4-2 to TRBJ1-2, with TRBD1 matching over 8 bases. The TCR originated in an adult with an advanced solid tumor such as melanoma, head and neck, liver or kidney cancer. The material was CD4+ or CD8+ T cells sorted from blood, obtained in a trial of the OX40 agonist ivuxolimab. CDR3 in DNA: TGTGCCAGCAGCCAAGAATTGATACAGGGGGGGATTGGCTACACCTTC. Translated, it gives CASSQELIQGGIGYTF.